What follows describes a single T cell receptor beta chain. What antigen it recognizes has not been identified. No base qualities exist here, and no much larger clone lies one base off it. The germline V gene encodes CDR1 MNHNY and CDR2 SVGAGI (reference sequence). The CDR3 numbers 13 residues from cysteine through phenylalanine. Only the CDR3 DNA stays, 39 bases, in frame from base 1. Cut back by 4 bases and 9 bases, the V and J ends lie 15 bases apart. TCRdb names Illumina HiSeq 2500 as the instrument used. Quantitative 5'-RACE with molecular barcodes was used to prepare TCR beta libraries. Concerning the study's data processing: A new computational method based on a probabilistic model of VDJ rearrangement was used to identify disease-linked TCR variants. The raw public reads went through TCRdb reprocessing: fastp at Q25, MiXCR clone calling, in-frame beta chains kept. Each record represents a unique CDR3 protein, reported with the most common genes and DNA among its rows. Clone size and V and J calls follow TCRdb, not the original study. Counted in this sample were hundreds of thousands of distinct CDR3 sequences; over 8.5% of them appeared once. Under 7.5% of the sample is in the top ten clones.

These data originate in a study of CD8 T cells in ankylosing spondylitis (TCRdb year 2017). Background on the whole study: To find TCR variants linked to disease, the study profiled T cell receptor beta repertoires in ankylosing spondylitis patients and healthy donors. Samples of peripheral blood were taken, and for ankylosing spondylitis patients, synovial fluid was collected as well. The full study cohort comprised about 23 ankylosing spondylitis patients and 85 to 120 healthy donors.

The paper as a whole reports these results and caveats: Significant enrichment of the disease-linked clones was reported in matched synovial fluid samples from ankylosing spondylitis patients. In peripheral blood, the disease-linked clones were found at relatively low frequencies and had a CD8+ phenotype. Some motif variants were previously reported in synovial fluid and blood of reactive arthritis patients, suggesting common disease-initiation mechanisms. A TCR beta motif made up of several highly homologous amino acid variants appeared to be characteristic of blood from ankylosing spondylitis patients.

This chain is built from TRBV6-6 and TRBJ1-2; matching of 5 bases hints at TRBD1 as the D gene. This sequence originates from a male donor with ankylosing spondylitis or in good health (not recorded which). Sequenced input: blood, either unsorted or a sorted T cell fraction (not recorded which). The DNA sequence reads TGTGCCAGCAGTTTTCTCCGGGGCACGAGCTACACCTTC. Translated, this is CASSFLRGTSYTF.